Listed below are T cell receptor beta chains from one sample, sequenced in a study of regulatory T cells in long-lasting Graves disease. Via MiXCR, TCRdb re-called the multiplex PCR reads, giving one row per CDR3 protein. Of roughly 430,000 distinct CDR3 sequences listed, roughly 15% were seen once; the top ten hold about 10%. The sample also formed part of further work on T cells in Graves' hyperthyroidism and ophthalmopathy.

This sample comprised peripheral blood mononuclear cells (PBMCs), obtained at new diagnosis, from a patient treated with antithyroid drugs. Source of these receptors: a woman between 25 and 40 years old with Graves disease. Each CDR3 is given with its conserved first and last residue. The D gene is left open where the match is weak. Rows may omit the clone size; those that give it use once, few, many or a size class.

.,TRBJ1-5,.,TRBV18,CASSLGRAGAGQPQHF,TGTGCCAGCTCATTGGGCCGGGCGGGAGCGGGTCAGCCCCAGCATTTT
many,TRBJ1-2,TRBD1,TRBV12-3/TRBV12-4,CASARDRGLYGYTF,TGTGCCAGCGCCCGGGACAGGGGACTCTATGGCTACACCTTC
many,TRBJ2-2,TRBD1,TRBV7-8,CASFGTATGTGELFF,TGTGCCAGCTTTGGGACAGCTACGGGGACCGGGGAGCTGTTTTTT
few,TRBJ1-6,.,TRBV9,CASSVVEGSPLHF,TGTGCCAGCAGCGTAGTTGAGGGTTCACCCCTCCACTTT
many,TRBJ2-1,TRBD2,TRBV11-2,CASSLGASGSSYNEQFF,TGTGCCAGCAGCTTAGGGGCTAGCGGGAGTTCCTACAATGAGCAGTTCTTC
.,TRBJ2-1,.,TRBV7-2,CASSSGTRSSYNEQFF,TGTGCCAGCAGTTCCGGGACAAGGTCATCCTACAATGAGCAGTTCTTC
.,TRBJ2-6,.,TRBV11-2,CASSLWGGRSGANVLAF,TGTGCCAGCAGCTTGTGGGGGGGCCGCTCTGGGGCCAACGTCCTGGCTTTC
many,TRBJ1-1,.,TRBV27,CASSLSGEVGGEAFF,TGTGCCAGCAGTCTCTCCGGTGAGGTAGGTGGAGAAGCTTTCTTT
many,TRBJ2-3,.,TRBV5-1,CASAHPASGTDTQYF,TGCGCCAGCGCCCATCCGGCTAGCGGCACAGATACGCAGTATTTT
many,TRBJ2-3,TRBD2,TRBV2,CASKGLAGVSTDTQYF,TGTGCCAGCAAGGGCCTAGCGGGAGTAAGCACAGATACGCAGTATTTT
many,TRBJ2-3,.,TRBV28,CASGSPRGTGTDTQYF,TGTGCCAGCGGCTCACCCAGGGGCACTGGCACAGATACGCAGTATTTT
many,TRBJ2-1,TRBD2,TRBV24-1,CATSDTRLAASNEQFF,TGTGCCACCAGTGATACTCGACTAGCGGCCTCCAATGAGCAGTTCTTC
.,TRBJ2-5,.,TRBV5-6,CASSIGAYQETQYF,TGTGCCAGCAGTATTGGGGCGTACCAAGAGACCCAGTACTTC
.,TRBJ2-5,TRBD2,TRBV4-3,CASSYDSLAGGQETRYF,TGCGCCAGCAGCTACGACTCTTTAGCGGGAGGGCAAGAGACCCGGTACTTC
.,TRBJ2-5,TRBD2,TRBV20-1,CSASRGGVETQYF,TGCAGTGCTAGCCGTGGGGGGGTAGAGACCCAGTACTTC
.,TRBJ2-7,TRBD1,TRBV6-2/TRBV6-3,CASSPRDSLYEQYF,TGTGCCAGCAGTCCCCGGGACAGTCTCTACGAGCAGTACTTC
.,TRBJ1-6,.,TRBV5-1,CASSLTGGPSNSPLHF,TGCGCCAGCAGCTTGACAGGAGGGCCAAGTAATTCACCCCTCCACTTT
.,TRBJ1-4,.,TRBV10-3,CAITGRADEKLFF,TGTGCCATCACTGGCAGGGCGGATGAAAAACTGTTTTTT
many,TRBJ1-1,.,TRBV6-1,CASSREKNTGAFF,TGTGCCAGCAGTCGTGAAAAGAACACTGGAGCTTTCTTT
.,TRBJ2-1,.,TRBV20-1,CSARDPGGVDNEQFF,TGCAGTGCTAGAGATCCCGGAGGGGTCGACAATGAGCAGTTCTTC
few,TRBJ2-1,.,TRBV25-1,CASSGTPILVYNEQFF,TGTGCCAGCAGTGGGACTCCGATCTTGGTCTACAATGAGCAGTTCTTC
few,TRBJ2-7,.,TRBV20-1,CSATENWGDEQYF,TGCAGTGCAACAGAAAATTGGGGGGACGAGCAGTACTTC
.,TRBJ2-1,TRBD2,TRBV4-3,CASSQLGLAGDSEQFF,TGCGCCAGCAGCCAACTTGGACTAGCGGGAGACAGTGAGCAGTTCTTC
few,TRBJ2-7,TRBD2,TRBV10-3,CAISGTSGSGEQYF,TGTGCCATCAGTGGAACTAGCGGGAGTGGCGAGCAGTACTTC
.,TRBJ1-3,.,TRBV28,CASSPSLFRGNTIYF,TGTGCCAGCAGTCCATCACTGTTCAGGGGAAACACCATATATTTT
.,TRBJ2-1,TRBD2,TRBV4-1,CASSQLSGRIVSAPNNEQFF,TGCGCCAGCAGCCAACTGAGCGGGAGGATCGTCTCTGCCCCAAACAATGAGCAGTTCTTC
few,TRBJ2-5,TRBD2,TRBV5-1,CASSLTSGRSVETQYF,TGCGCCAGCAGCTTGACGAGCGGGAGATCGGTGGAGACCCAGTACTTC
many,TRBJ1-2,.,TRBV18,CASSPAAGDGYTF,TGTGCCAGCTCACCGGCTGCCGGCGATGGCTACACCTTC
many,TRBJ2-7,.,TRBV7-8,CASSLEKQSYEQYF,TGTGCCAGCAGCTTAGAGAAGCAGTCTTACGAGCAGTACTTC
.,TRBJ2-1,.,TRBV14,CASSQGPGEQFF,TGTGCCAGCAGCCAAGGGCCTGGTGAGCAGTTCTTC
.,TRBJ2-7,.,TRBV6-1,CASSPFVTTYEQYF,TGTGCCAGCAGTCCCTTTGTAACCACCTACGAGCAGTACTTC
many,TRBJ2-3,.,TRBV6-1,CASRSVIRDTQYF,TGTGCCAGCCGATCAGTTATTAGGGATACGCAGTATTTT
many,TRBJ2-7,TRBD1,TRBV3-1,CASSPGTGPEQYF,TGTGCCAGCAGCCCTGGGACAGGCCCCGAGCAGTACTTC
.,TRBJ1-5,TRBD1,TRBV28,CASSTSTGWGPQHF,TGTGCCAGCAGCACCTCGACAGGGTGGGGGCCCCAGCATTTT
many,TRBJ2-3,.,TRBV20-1,CSASVQSPDTQYF,TGCAGTGCTAGTGTCCAAAGCCCAGATACGCAGTATTTT
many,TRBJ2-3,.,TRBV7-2,CASSLDGPPRADTQYF,TGTGCCAGCAGCTTAGATGGCCCTCCCCGCGCAGATACGCAGTATTTT
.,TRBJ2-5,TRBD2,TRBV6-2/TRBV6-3,CASSYKPGLAGGRVETQYF,TGTGCCAGCAGTTATAAGCCCGGACTAGCGGGAGGGCGGGTCGAGACCCAGTACTTC
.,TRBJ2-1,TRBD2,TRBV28,CASGSGASGRNEQFF,TGTGCCAGCGGATCCGGGGCTAGCGGCCGCAATGAGCAGTTCTTC
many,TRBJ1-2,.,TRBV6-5,CASSYSLGASYNGYTF,TGTGCCAGCAGTTACTCATTGGGGGCGTCGTACAATGGCTACACCTTC
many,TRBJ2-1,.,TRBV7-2,CASSLVPQSARYSYNEQFF,TGTGCCAGCAGCTTAGTACCCCAAAGCGCGCGCTACTCCTACAATGAGCAGTTCTTC
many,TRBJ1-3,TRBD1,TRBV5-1,CASSYQGASSPGNTIYF,TGCGCCAGCAGCTACCAGGGGGCATCAAGCCCTGGAAACACCATATATTTT
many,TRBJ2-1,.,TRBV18,CASSPVAYNEQFF,TGTGCCAGCTCACCAGTGGCCTACAATGAGCAGTTCTTC
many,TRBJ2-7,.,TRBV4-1,CASSQQGADEQYF,TGCGCCAGCAGCCAGCAGGGAGCGGACGAGCAGTACTTC
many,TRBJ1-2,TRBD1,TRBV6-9,CASSSIAPGTAGEGYTF,TGTGCCAGCAGTTCCATCGCGCCTGGGACAGCGGGAGAAGGCTACACCTTC
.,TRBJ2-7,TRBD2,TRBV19,CASSVGASGSPSREQYF,TGTGCCAGTAGCGTTGGAGCTAGCGGGAGTCCTTCTCGGGAGCAGTACTTC
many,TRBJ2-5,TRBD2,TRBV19,CASSISAGVVETQYF,TGTGCCAGTAGTATATCGGCGGGAGTAGTAGAGACCCAGTACTTC
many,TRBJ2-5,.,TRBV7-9,CASSSEKYQETQYF,TGTGCCAGCAGCTCCGAGAAGTACCAAGAGACCCAGTACTTC
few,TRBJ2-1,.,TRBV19,CATLTDLDEQFF,TGTGCCACGTTAACAGACCTCGATGAGCAGTTCTTC
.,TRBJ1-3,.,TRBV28,CASIGGGIAGNTIYF,TGTGCCAGCATTGGGGGGGGGATTGCTGGAAACACCATATATTTT
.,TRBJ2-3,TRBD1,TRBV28,CASTRLWDRDTDTQYF,TGTGCCAGCACGAGATTGTGGGACAGGGACACAGATACGCAGTATTTT